The TCR beta chain described here comes from a study of T-cell reconstitution after alpha-beta-depleted transplantation in children. At least ten counts were recorded for this clonotype. V shed 0 bases and J shed 3 bases, with 14 bases lying between them. The germline V gene encodes CDR1 MNHEY and CDR2 SVGAGI. There are 16 residues in the CDR3. It was with unique molecular identifiers that the TCRbeta library was prepared. TCRdb recomputed calls from the PCR reads with MiXCR, one row per CDR3 protein. The sample contains some 200,000 distinct CDR3 sequences, 9.7% of which appear only once. The TCR sequence derives from a human donor who donated a stem cell graft to a child with SCID. The material sequenced was PBMCs from the stem cell graft donor, taken from the stem cell graft. V and J are TRBV6-5 and TRBJ1-2, with no clear D. The CDR3 coding sequence is TGTGCCAGCAGTTACTCCAGCTTAACGGGGTACTATGGCTACACCTTC. Its translation: CASSYSSLTGYYGYTF.